This T cell receptor beta chain stems from a study of blood T cell repertoires in COVID-19. Study information: The samples span acute and convalescent COVID-19 from the United States, Italy and Spain. T cells, B-cell-depleted T cells, or PBMCs provided the cDNA or gDNA that served as material.

The method was immunoSEQ multiplex PCR; TCRdb's version includes in-frame clones alone and lacks a portion of them. The sample consists of 200,000 to 250,000 clones, about 80% of them appearing once. CDR3 length: 11 residues. Germline V gene lookup returns CDR1 SQVTM and CDR2 ANQGSEA. V lost 7 bases and J lost 5, with 11 bases in between. The sequenced material came from peripheral blood. The gene calls are TRBV29-1 and TRBJ2-5; D perhaps matches TRBD2 (5 bases). This TCR was recovered from a woman of 80 years or more with active or convalescent COVID-19. In DNA, the CDR3 is TGCAGCGCCAGCGGCACTGAGACCCAGTACTTC. It encodes CSASGTETQYF.